This TCR beta chain was identified in a study of blood T cell repertoires in COVID-19. Looking at the study overall: COVID-19 samples from acute and convalescent phases originated in the United States, Italy and Spain. From T cells, B-cell-depleted T cells, or PBMCs came the material, which was cDNA or gDNA.

The ends were cut back, 6 bases at V and 8 bases at J, with 13 bases in the middle. Germline V CDR1 and CDR2: SNHLY, FYNNEI. The CDR3 has 13 residues. Authors' processing steps: From reference gene primer amplification, estimates of nucleated cell counts were derived. The repertoire was sequenced with immunoSEQ multiplex PCR; TCRdb's copy has only in-frame clones and lacks some. Clone size and V and J calls were adopted from that table, with D and trimming inferred from the DNA. The sample lists some 220,000 clones; approximately 80% were seen once. This sequence was found in a man aged 50 to 60 with active or convalescent COVID-19. This rearrangement joins TRBV2 to TRBJ2-2; TRBD2 might be the D (6 bases). Sequenced: peripheral blood. CDR3 protein: CASRPLAVGELFF. CDR3 nucleotides: TGTGCCAGCAGACCACTAGCAGTTGGGGAGCTGTTTTTT.